What follows are 8 T cell receptor beta chains derived from one specimen sequenced in a study of blood T cell repertoires in COVID-19. Assay used: immunoSEQ multiplex PCR; TCRdb lists only in-frame clones, some missing. Counted here are over 30,000 clones, about 88% occurring once; the ten biggest clones make up approximately 13%. The sequencing input was peripheral blood. The receptors originated from a man aged 65-85 years with active COVID-19.

DNA of the CDR3: TGCAGCGTTGTCGGGGCCGGGGAGCTGTTTTTT. It specifies CSVVGAGELFF. The rearrangement links TRBV29-1 to TRBJ2-2; TRBD2 might be the D (5 bases). Germline V gene data show CDR1 as SQVTM and CDR2 as ANQGSEA. The CDR3 sequence is 11 residues long. Trimming removed 4 bases at V and 6 bases at J, with 6 bases between.

The gene calls are TRBV6-6 and TRBJ2-1; 9 bases match TRBD1. V trimming: 5 bases; J trimming: 7 bases; junction bases outside the gene matches: 6. Looked up from germline, CDR1 is MNHNY and CDR2 is SVGAGI (reference sequence). The CDR3 has 14 residues. The CDR3 sequence: CASSPGTGLNEQFF. The CDR3 DNA follows: TGTGCCAGCAGTCCCGGGACAGGGTTGAATGAGCAGTTCTTC.

The V gene is TRBV18, the J gene TRBJ2-3; tentatively, D is TRBD2 (6 bases). CDR1 is KGHSH, CDR2 LQKENI, per germline. Trimming left V 0 bases short and J 4 bases short, with 11 bases between. This CDR3 region has 15 residues. CDR3 bases: TGTGCCAGCTCACCACCGGGGGGATTTGCAGATACGCAGTATTTT. Translated: CASSPPGGFADTQYF.

This rearrangement joins TRBV28 to TRBJ2-7; 7 bases match TRBD2. V trimming: 8 bases; J trimming: 3 bases; junction bases outside the gene matches: 16. Germline V gene data show CDR1 as MDHEN and CDR2 as SYDVKM. CDR3 length: 16 residues. CDR3 nucleotide sequence: TGTGCCAGCCCCCCGGGGGGTCGAAGCCCCATCTACGAGCAGTACTTC. Protein sequence: CASPPGGRSPIYEQYF.

V usage is TRBV11-2 and J usage is TRBJ2-1; possible D gene TRBD1, 6 bases. The CDR3 is 15 residues long. V was clipped by 7 bases and J by 2 bases, with 15 bases between them. CDR1 is SGHAT and CDR2 is FQNNGV in the germline V gene. CDR3 protein: CASTTTRGPYNEQFF. Here the CDR3 DNA reads TGTGCCAGCACCACTACCAGGGGACCCTACAATGAGCAGTTCTTC.

The V gene is TRBV10-3, the J gene TRBJ2-7; 11 bases line up with TRBD2. Germline V CDR1 and CDR2: ENHRY, SYGVKD. J was trimmed by 1 base and V by 6 bases; bases with no gene match: 8. This CDR3 has 16 amino acids. As DNA, the CDR3 is TGTGCCATCAGCTCCGGGACTAGCGGAATATCCTACGAGCAGTACTTC. It specifies CAISSGTSGISYEQYF.

The genes are TRBV27 and TRBJ1-1, with D unresolved. Germline lookup yields CDR1 MNHEY and CDR2 SMNVEV (reference sequence). V lost 3 bases and J 0 bases, leaving 5 bases between the germline ends. The CDR3 extends over 13 amino acids. CDR3 sequence reads: CASSLAMNTEAFF. The CDR3 DNA is TGTGCCAGCAGTTTGGCCATGAACACTGAAGCTTTCTTT.

This chain uses TRBV9 with TRBJ1-5, with 7 nucleotides matching TRBD1. Germline V gene data show CDR1 as SGDLS and CDR2 as YYNGEE. The CDR3 is 14 amino acids. J was trimmed by 3 bases and V by 5 bases; bases with no gene match: 5. In DNA, the CDR3 is TGTGCCAGCAGTTCAGGGGGTAACAATCAGCCCCAGCATTTT. It yields the protein CASSSGGNNQPQHF.